These T cell receptor beta chains were read from a single sample in a study of cytomegalovirus exposure and HLA in healthy donors. Produced via immunoSEQ multiplex PCR; TCRdb's table is partial and in-frame only. The table includes around 120,000 clones, over 60% detected once. Sequencing input: PBMCs. These receptors originate from a man between 18 and 35 years old in good health and CMV-seronegative. CDR3s include the opening cysteine and the closing phenylalanine or tryptophan. D genes are given only for firm matches. The size field is filled for only some rows; it gives once, few, many or a size class.

j_gene: TRBJ1-4
abundance: NA
v_gene: TRBV6-1
d_gene: NA
CDR3nt: TGTGCCAGCACGCGTCAGACAGAATGGAGTGAAAAACTGTTTTTT
CDR3aa: CASTRQTEWSEKLFF

j_gene: TRBJ2-3
abundance: few
v_gene: TRBV7-3
d_gene: TRBD2
CDR3nt: TGTGCCAGCAGCTCACTAGCGGAGATCACAGATACGCAGTATTTT
CDR3aa: CASSSLAEITDTQYF

j_gene: TRBJ2-7
abundance: NA
v_gene: TRBV4-3
d_gene: NA
CDR3nt: TGCGCCAGCAGCCCTGCTACCGGCGGTGGGACAACCTACGAGCAGTACTTC
CDR3aa: CASSPATGGGTTYEQYF

j_gene: TRBJ2-2
abundance: NA
v_gene: TRBV18
d_gene: NA
CDR3nt: TGTGCCAGCTCACCGACCGAGGCCGGGGAGCTGTTTTTT
CDR3aa: CASSPTEAGELFF

j_gene: TRBJ2-2
abundance: NA
v_gene: TRBV28
d_gene: NA
CDR3nt: TGTGCCAGCAGCCCCCCACGGTTATCGGGCGGGGAGCTGTTTTTT
CDR3aa: CASSPPRLSGGELFF

j_gene: TRBJ1-2
abundance: once
v_gene: TRBV7-9
d_gene: TRBD1
CDR3nt: TGTGCCAGCAGCCAGGGACAGCAAGCTAACTATGGCTACACCTTC
CDR3aa: CASSQGQQANYGYTF

j_gene: TRBJ2-1
abundance: few
v_gene: TRBV12-5
d_gene: TRBD2
CDR3nt: TGTGCTAGTGGTTTTAACGTGCGGGAGAGGTACAATGAGCAGTTCTTC
CDR3aa: CASGFNVRERYNEQFF

j_gene: TRBJ1-5
abundance: NA
v_gene: TRBV30
d_gene: NA
CDR3nt: TGTGCCTGGAGTGTAACAGGGAATCAGCCCCAGCATTTT
CDR3aa: CAWSVTGNQPQHF

j_gene: TRBJ2-2
abundance: NA
v_gene: TRBV30
d_gene: NA
CDR3nt: TGTGCCTGGATGATAAGCCGGGAGCTGTTTTTT
CDR3aa: CAWMISRELFF

j_gene: TRBJ2-3
abundance: NA
v_gene: TRBV6-4
d_gene: TRBD2
CDR3nt: TGTGCCAGCAGTGAGACTAGCGGCACAGATACGCAGTATTTT
CDR3aa: CASSETSGTDTQYF

j_gene: TRBJ1-5
abundance: NA
v_gene: TRBV30
d_gene: NA
CDR3nt: TGTGCCTGGAGTGTACTGGGCAGACGCAATCAGCCCCAGCATTTT
CDR3aa: CAWSVLGRRNQPQHF

j_gene: TRBJ1-2
abundance: NA
v_gene: TRBV2
d_gene: NA
CDR3nt: TGTGCCAGCAGGGACGACAGGAGCTATGGCTACACCTTC
CDR3aa: CASRDDRSYGYTF

j_gene: TRBJ1-2
abundance: NA
v_gene: TRBV5-5
d_gene: NA
CDR3nt: TGTGCCAGCAGCTTGGGGTCTCCCGGGACAAATGGCTACACCTTC
CDR3aa: CASSLGSPGTNGYTF

j_gene: TRBJ1-5
abundance: NA
v_gene: TRBV7-9
d_gene: NA
CDR3nt: TGTGCCAGCAGCTTAGATGACACATATAGCAATCAGCCCCAGCATTTT
CDR3aa: CASSLDDTYSNQPQHF

j_gene: TRBJ1-1
abundance: NA
v_gene: TRBV5-1
d_gene: NA
CDR3nt: TGCGCCAGCAGCAAAATCACGGGGTCCACGAACACTGAAGCTTTCTTT
CDR3aa: CASSKITGSTNTEAFF

j_gene: TRBJ2-2
abundance: NA
v_gene: TRBV6-5
d_gene: TRBD2
CDR3nt: TGTGCCAGCAGGAGAGGACTAGTCACCGGGGAGCTGTTTTTT
CDR3aa: CASRRGLVTGELFF

j_gene: TRBJ2-7
abundance: NA
v_gene: TRBV7-3
d_gene: TRBD2
CDR3nt: TGTGCCAGCAGCTTAGAGGCTAGCGGGACTTACGAGCAGTACTTC
CDR3aa: CASSLEASGTYEQYF

j_gene: TRBJ2-5
abundance: once
v_gene: TRBV5-1
d_gene: TRBD2
CDR3nt: TGCGCCAGCAGCCAGCAACCGGGACTAGCGGGAGGGGAGACCCAGTACTTC
CDR3aa: CASSQQPGLAGGETQYF

j_gene: TRBJ2-7
abundance: NA
v_gene: TRBV5-4
d_gene: TRBD1
CDR3nt: TGTGCCAGCAGACAGGGTGGGACAGGGGGCTCCTACGAGCAGTACTTC
CDR3aa: CASRQGGTGGSYEQYF

j_gene: TRBJ2-5
abundance: NA
v_gene: TRBV2
d_gene: NA
CDR3nt: TGTGCCAGCAGTCGCGACCAAGAGACCCAGTACTTC
CDR3aa: CASSRDQETQYF

j_gene: TRBJ1-2
abundance: NA
v_gene: TRBV28
d_gene: NA
CDR3nt: TGTGCCAGCAGTTGGGGGGGGTCTGGGTATGGCTACACCTTC
CDR3aa: CASSWGGSGYGYTF

j_gene: TRBJ2-4
abundance: NA
v_gene: TRBV19
d_gene: NA
CDR3nt: TGTGCCAGTAGTTTCCAGGGTTCCCAAAACATTCAGTACTTC
CDR3aa: CASSFQGSQNIQYF

j_gene: TRBJ2-7
abundance: NA
v_gene: TRBV30
d_gene: NA
CDR3nt: TGTGCCTGGAGTGTGGGGCAAACCTACGAGCAGTACTTC
CDR3aa: CAWSVGQTYEQYF

j_gene: TRBJ2-5
abundance: NA
v_gene: TRBV11-2
d_gene: NA
CDR3nt: TGTGCCAGCAGCTTAGTAGTAGGGGCGCCGATGGAGACCCAGTACTTC
CDR3aa: CASSLVVGAPMETQYF

j_gene: TRBJ1-1
abundance: NA
v_gene: TRBV4-1
d_gene: NA
CDR3nt: TGCGCCAGCAGCCCAGGGGACCCCACTGAAGCTTTCTTT
CDR3aa: CASSPGDPTEAFF

j_gene: TRBJ2-5
abundance: NA
v_gene: TRBV25-1
d_gene: TRBD2
CDR3nt: TGTGCCACGGTCGCATTAGCGGGAGTTGGTGAGACCCAGTACTTC
CDR3aa: CATVALAGVGETQYF

j_gene: TRBJ2-1
abundance: NA
v_gene: TRBV11-3
d_gene: TRBD2
CDR3nt: TGTGCCAGCAGCCCCCGGGGGGGGCTTCGGAATGAGCAGTTCTTC
CDR3aa: CASSPRGGLRNEQFF

j_gene: TRBJ2-5
abundance: NA
v_gene: TRBV6-1
d_gene: TRBD2
CDR3nt: TGTGCCAGCAGTGAAGGCCTAGCGGGAGTAGGCTTGGAGCAGTACTTC
CDR3aa: CASSEGLAGVGLEQYF

j_gene: TRBJ2-3
abundance: NA
v_gene: TRBV5-1
d_gene: TRBD2
CDR3nt: TGCGCCAGCAGCCCCCGGCTAGCGGGAGGATACTCTAGCACAGATACGCAGTATTTT
CDR3aa: CASSPRLAGGYSSTDTQYF